Each of the 7 T cell receptor beta chains below was sequenced from the same sample in a study of PD-L1 blockade in urothelial cancer. Produced via immunoSEQ multiplex PCR; TCRdb's table is partial and in-frame only. The table lists around 93,000 clones, less than 85% of them singletons. The time point here: peripheral blood 6 weeks after treatment start. The material sequenced was PBMCs, taken around atezolizumab (anti-PD-L1) treatment. The receptors were sampled from a man aged 65 to 85 with urothelial cancer.

Notes on this clone: The sample holds other DNA sequences that translate to the same CDR3. The rearrangement joins TRBV7-3 to TRBJ1-2; no definite D call. This CDR3 region has 13 residues. V dropped 5 bases and J dropped 4 bases, with 11 bases sitting between them. Germline CDR1 SGHTA, CDR2 FQGTGA. The CDR3 sequence: CASSPGPGYGYTF. CDR3 DNA: TGTGCCAGCAGCCCAGGTCCCGGCTATGGCTACACCTTC.

The V and J genes are TRBV11-2 and TRBJ2-1, with TRBD2 as a possible D gene (5 bases). The germline CDR1 and CDR2 sequences are SGHAT and FQNNGV. The length of the CDR3 is 15 residues. V gave up 2 bases and J gave up 0 bases, with 8 bases separating them. CDR3 protein: CASSLSRGSYNEQFF. The CDR3 coding sequence is TGTGCCAGCAGCTTAAGTCGGGGCTCCTACAATGAGCAGTTCTTC.

V gene TRBV5-6 combines with J gene TRBJ1-5; D is unresolved. Germline values: CDR1 SGHDT, CDR2 YYEEEE. The ends were cut back, 4 bases at V and 4 bases at J, with 9 bases in the middle. CDR3 length: 13 amino acids. In DNA, the CDR3 is TGTGCCAGCAGCCATAGAGGGAATCAGCCCCAGCATTTT. Amino acid sequence: CASSHRGNQPQHF.

This clone was seen a single time. The chain uses TRBV23-1 and TRBJ1-4; D is possibly TRBD1 (6 bases). TRBV23-1 has ORF status, its function being uncertain. Trimming cost V 7 bases and J 8 bases, with 20 bases left between them. CDR3 size: 15 residues. In DNA form, the CDR3 reads TGCGCCAGCATTCTCGATGGGGGCATTAGAGAAAAACTGTTTTTT. Translation: CASILDGGIREKLFF.

V usage is TRBV18 and J usage is TRBJ2-7; D is unresolved. Germline assignment: CDR1 KGHSH and CDR2 LQKENI. Trimming left V 1 base short and J 5 bases short, with 9 bases between. The CDR3 loop spans 13 amino acids. The CDR3 DNA sequence: TGTGCCAGCTCACCACAACTACTAAACGAGCAGTACTTC. Encoded protein: CASSPQLLNEQYF.

The chain has TRBV11-3 and TRBJ2-1; TRBD2 might be the D (5 bases). This CDR3 spans 15 amino acids. Germline V lookup: CDR1 SGHNT, CDR2 YENEEA. The V and J ends lost 5 bases and 1 base respectively, with 12 bases between them. The CDR3 DNA sequence: TGTGCCAGCAGCCCCCGGACGGGGTCCTACAATGAGCAGTTCTTC. This codes for CASSPRTGSYNEQFF.

The gene calls are TRBV5-1 and TRBJ1-2, with TRBD1 identical over 11 bases. The CDR3 runs to 15 residues. J lost 3 bases, V lost 1 base, and 2 bases had no gene match. CDR1 is SGHRS and CDR2 is YFSETQ in the germline V gene. The CDR3 DNA follows: TGCGCCAGCAGCTTGTGGACAGGGGGCGACTATGGCTACACCTTC. Amino acids: CASSLWTGGDYGYTF.